This passage covers 9 T cell receptor beta chains from one sample sequenced in a study of blood T cell repertoires in COVID-19. Profiled with immunoSEQ multiplex PCR; TCRdb holds only in-frame clones, not every one. This sample has around 370,000 clones; around 91% occur once, and the top ten carry around 3.5%. Material: peripheral blood. The origin of the receptors is a young woman who had recovered from COVID-19.

V is TRBV5-4 and J is TRBJ1-2, with TRBD1 as a possible D gene (6 bases). V was cut by 0 bases and J by 1 base, with 10 bases left in between. This CDR3 has 15 residues. The germline gives CDR1 SGHNT, CDR2 YYREEE (reference sequence). Here the CDR3 DNA reads TGTGCCAGCAGCTTGGAAGGACAGAATAACTATGGCTACACCTTC. Its translation is CASSLEGQNNYGYTF. Using reference TRBV5-4 and TRBJ1-2 for the parts outside the CDR3, the full variable domain is ETGVTQSPTHLIKTRGQQVTLRCSSQSGHNTVSWYQQALGQGPQFIFQYYREEENGRGNFPPRFSGLQFPNYSSELNVNALELDDSALYLCASSLEGQNNYGYTFGSGTRLTVV.

The chain carries TRBV10-3 and TRBJ2-7; TRBD2 might be the D (5 bases). The V and J ends lost 3 bases and 7 bases respectively, with 13 bases between them. Germline V CDR1 and CDR2: ENHRY, SYGVKD. CDR3 length equals 13 residues. CDR3 coding DNA: TGTGCCATCAGTGACGGGGTAATTAGTGAGCAGTACGTC. This encodes CAISDGVISEQYV.

The chain has TRBV19 and TRBJ2-1; 12 bases match TRBD2. Losses at the gene ends were 5 bases for V and 4 bases for J; bases not matched to a gene: 6. The CDR3 has 16 residues. Looked up from germline, CDR1 is LNHDA and CDR2 is SQIVND (reference sequence). For the CDR3, the DNA is TGTGCCAGTAGTCTCCGACTAGCGGGGGATTACAATGAGCAGTTCTTC. Translation: CASSLRLAGDYNEQFF.

This chain links TRBV11-3 with TRBJ2-1; 9 bases are shared with TRBD2. The CDR3 is made up of 15 amino acids. The J segment lost 6 bases and the V segment lost 8 bases, leaving 11 bases of the junction unmatched. Germline lookup yields CDR1 SGHNT and CDR2 YENEEA. The CDR3 DNA follows: TGTGCCAGCCACCCCGGGACTAGCTTTCTCAATGAGCAGTTCTTC. Its translation: CASHPGTSFLNEQFF. Combining the CDR3 with reference TRBV11-3 and TRBJ2-1 gives the whole variable domain EAGVVQSPRYKIIEKKQPVAFWCNPISGHNTLYWYLQNLGQGPELLIRYENEEAVDDSQLPKDRFSAERLKGVDSTLKIQPAELGDSAVYLCASHPGTSFLNEQFFGPGTRLTVL.

Remarks on this clone: In the same sample, other DNA sequences code for this CDR3. The V call is TRBV6-5, the J call TRBJ2-2; TRBD1 is a possible D gene (6 bases). Germline values: CDR1 MNHEY, CDR2 SVGAGI. Trimming pared 2 bases from V and 5 bases from J, leaving 12 bases between. The CDR3 is 15 amino acids. The CDR3 sequence is CASSYQYRGTGELFF. CDR3 nucleotides: TGTGCCAGCAGTTACCAATATAGGGGGACCGGGGAGCTGTTTTTT.

The chain recombines TRBV7-2 with TRBJ2-3; 7 bases are shared with TRBD2. The CDR3 loop spans 14 amino acids. The germline V gene has CDR1 SGHTA and CDR2 FQGNSA. V lost 5 bases to trimming and J lost 5 bases; unmatched junction nucleotides: 7. Here the CDR3 DNA reads TGTGCCAGCAGCCAAGCGGGAAAAGGAGATACGCAGTATTTT. The encoded protein is CASSQAGKGDTQYF.

This clone was picked up one time. V is TRBV11-2 and J is TRBJ1-2; no reliable D call. V lost 0 bases to trimming and J lost 0 bases, with 11 bases between them. The germline gives CDR1 SGHAT, CDR2 FQNNGV. The CDR3 runs 16 residues. The CDR3 coding sequence is TGTGCCAGCAGCTTAGAGGAGGCAAGAGCTAACTATGGCTACACCTTC. Residues: CASSLEEARANYGYTF.

The rearrangement uses TRBV9 and TRBJ2-2; 7 bases fit TRBD2. This CDR3 region has 15 residues. Looked up from germline, CDR1 is SGDLS and CDR2 is YYNGEE. The trim removed 1 base at V and 2 bases at J, leaving 2 bases unmatched. The CDR3 bases are TGTGCCAGCAGCGTAACGGGGGGAAACACCGGGGAGCTGTTTTTT. It is translated as CASSVTGGNTGELFF. Full variable domain (remainder filled in from reference TRBV9 and TRBJ2-2): DSGVTQTPKHLITATGQRVTLRCSPRSGDLSVYWYQQSLDQGLQFLIQYYNGEERAKGNILERFSAQQFPDLHSELNLSSLELGDSALYFCASSVTGGNTGELFFGEGSRLTVL.

The CDR3 sequence: CAWSRGMGETEAFF. In nucleotides, the CDR3 is TGTGCCTGGAGTAGGGGGATGGGGGAGACTGAAGCTTTCTTT. The chain is built from TRBV30 and TRBJ1-1, with a weak D call TRBD1 (6 bases). There are 14 residues in the CDR3. Germline V CDR1 and CDR2: GTSNPN, SVGIG (reference sequence). Between the trimmed V and J ends, which lost 2 bases and 5 bases, there was a span of 15 bases.